This TCR beta chain appears in the sequencing data of a study of technical replicates of blood from several donors. Germline V gives CDR1 MNHEY, CDR2 SMNVEV (reference sequence). The V and J ends lost 5 bases and 6 bases respectively, with 11 bases between them. The length of the CDR3 is 13 residues. TCRdb's table, derived via immunoSEQ multiplex PCR, lists solely in-frame clones and lacks some. The sample shows about 97,000 clones, roughly 94% of them seen only once. The rearrangement uses TRBV27 and TRBJ2-4; possibly TRBD1 for D (5 bases). The receptor was isolated from a human donor in good health. Material for sequencing was T cells isolated from PBMCs. The CDR3 nucleotides read TGTGCCAGCAGTCAGGGTTCCGGAAACATTCAGTACTTC. Residues: CASSQGSGNIQYF.